These 16 T cell receptor beta chains share one sample of origin, sequenced in a study of PD-L1 blockade in urothelial cancer. Here immunoSEQ multiplex PCR was the method, and the copy in TCRdb shows in-frame clones only, minus some. The sample lists roughly 53,000 clones, approximately 88% seen once, with approximately 15% in the top ten. Time point described: pretreatment peripheral blood. The sequences come from PBMCs, collected around atezolizumab (anti-PD-L1) treatment. The receptors shown here come from a woman aged 60 to 75 with urothelial cancer.

This clone was detected only once. V and J are TRBV28 and TRBJ2-7; D is uncertain. V dropped 5 bases and J dropped 1 base, with 6 bases sitting between them. The germline V gene encodes CDR1 MDHEN and CDR2 SYDVKM. This CDR3 region has 12 residues. CDR3 loop: CASSVRSYEQYF. Written as DNA, the CDR3 is TGTGCCAGCAGTGTCCGGTCCTACGAGCAGTACTTC.

The chain combines TRBV2 with TRBJ2-7; 7 bases line up with TRBD1. V lost 7 bases, J lost 0 bases, and 6 bases stayed unmatched. CDR1 is SNHLY, CDR2 FYNNEI, per germline. The CDR3 totals 14 residues. The CDR3: CASITGASSYEQYF. The DNA for the CDR3 is TGTGCCAGCATCACAGGGGCGAGCTCCTACGAGCAGTACTTC.

The gene calls are TRBV28 and TRBJ1-4; TRBD1 matches 7 bases. J was trimmed by 5 bases and V by 5 bases; bases with no gene match: 5. This CDR3 has 14 amino acids. The germline V gene has CDR1 MDHEN and CDR2 SYDVKM. CDR3 sequence (DNA): TGTGCCAGCAGTGGGGACAGCTTAAATGAAAAACTGTTTTTT. It is translated as CASSGDSLNEKLFF.

This clone was recorded a few times. The J gene is TRBJ2-2, the V gene TRBV7-6; D perhaps matches TRBD1 (5 bases). The V and J ends lost 3 bases and 4 bases respectively, with 12 bases between them. The CDR3 consists of 15 residues. Per germline, CDR1 SGHVS and CDR2 FNYEAQ. The CDR3 spells CASSLTATSTGELFF. The CDR3, as DNA: TGTGCCAGCAGCTTGACAGCTACGAGCACCGGGGAGCTGTTTTTT.

This rearrangement joins TRBV2 to TRBJ2-7; 12 positions match TRBD1. V was pared by 7 bases and J by 7 bases, with 11 bases of the junction left unmatched. This CDR3 comprises 15 residues. Looked up from germline, CDR1 is SNHLY and CDR2 is FYNNEI. For the CDR3, the DNA is TGTGCCAGCAACCACGGGACAGGGGGCTCGGGGGAGCAGTACTTC. Amino acids: CASNHGTGGSGEQYF.

The V call is TRBV29-1, the J call TRBJ2-1; 15 bases align to TRBD2. Germline trimming cut 4 bases from V and 8 bases from J; bases unmatched to any gene: 6. CDR1 SQVTM and CDR2 ANQGSEA come from the germline V gene. The CDR3 has 15 amino acids. CDR3: CSVATGLAGGYEQFF. In DNA form, the CDR3 reads TGCAGCGTTGCCACGGGACTAGCGGGGGGCTATGAGCAGTTCTTC.

The V gene is TRBV5-1, the J gene TRBJ2-5, with TRBD2 matching over 7 bases. This CDR3 is built from 15 residues. Germline V gene lookup returns CDR1 SGHRS and CDR2 YFSETQ. Trimming cost V 5 bases and J 5 bases; bases outside gene matches: 12. CDR3: CASSPATSPGETQYF. The CDR3 DNA follows: TGCGCCAGCAGTCCGGCGACTAGCCCCGGGGAGACCCAGTACTTC.

CDR3 nucleotides: TGTGCCAGCAGCGTCCCGGACAGGGGGGCAGGGGCCAACGTCCTGACTTTC. It yields the protein CASSVPDRGAGANVLTF. This rearrangement joins TRBV9 to TRBJ2-6, with TRBD1 matching over 10 bases. The V segment lost 2 bases and the J segment 4 bases; nucleotides outside the gene matches: 6. Germline V gene lookup returns CDR1 SGDLS and CDR2 YYNGEE. This CDR3 region has 17 residues.

The V gene is TRBV19, the J gene TRBJ2-1; the match to TRBD1 covers 7 bases. Germline-derived CDR1 and CDR2 are LNHDA and SQIVND (reference sequence). The CDR3 is made up of 13 amino acids. The J segment lost 7 bases and the V segment lost 5 bases, leaving 5 bases of the junction unmatched. The chain's CDR3 is CASSQSRGNEQFF. Here the CDR3 DNA reads TGTGCCAGTAGTCAGTCCAGGGGGAATGAGCAGTTCTTC.

The rearrangement links TRBV5-6 to TRBJ2-7; D not resolved. Germline V CDR1 and CDR2: SGHDT, YYEEEE. Trimming removed 0 bases from V and 2 bases from J, with 12 bases in between. This CDR3 has 15 residues. Here the CDR3 reads CASSLELPITYEQYF. The CDR3 nucleotides are TGTGCCAGCAGCTTGGAGCTGCCGATCACCTACGAGCAGTACTTC.

The genes are TRBV5-1 and TRBJ1-1; TRBD1 is a possible D gene (6 bases). Germline V gene sequence: CDR1 SGHRS, CDR2 YFSETQ. There are 14 residues in the CDR3. V was trimmed by 5 bases and J by 4 bases, leaving 15 bases between them. Here the CDR3 reads CASSPIRGGTEAFF. The CDR3 nucleotides read TGCGCCAGCAGTCCCATAAGGGGGGGCACTGAAGCTTTCTTT.

CDR3 amino acids: CASSLAGRGQETQYF. The CDR3 nucleotides are TGTGCCAGCAGCTTGGCCGGGCGGGGGCAAGAGACCCAGTACTTC. This chain joins TRBV5-6 and TRBJ2-5; 7 bases fit TRBD2. The ends lost 0 bases at V and 2 bases at J; junction bases unmatched: 4. This CDR3 spans 15 amino acids. CDR1 and CDR2 from the germline V gene are SGHDT and YYEEEE. Looking up the rest from reference TRBV5-6 and TRBJ2-5 gives the full variable domain: DAGVTQSPTHLIKTRGQQVTLRCSPKSGHDTVSWYQQALGQGPQFIFQYYEEEERQRGNFPDRFSGHQFPNYSSELNVNALLLGDSALYLCASSLAGRGQETQYFGPGTRLLVL.

The gene calls are TRBV29-1 and TRBJ2-2, with TRBD1 identical over 8 bases. Germline values: CDR1 SQVTM, CDR2 ANQGSEA. The CDR3 runs to 16 residues. J gave up 4 bases and V 4 bases, and 11 bases lay outside the gene matches. The CDR3 nucleotides read TGCAGCGTTGGTGACAGGGGTTCCGTTTCCACCGGGGAGCTGTTTTTT. As protein: CSVGDRGSVSTGELFF.

This chain links TRBV21-1 with TRBJ2-2; the table's D call of TRBD2 was not tested on the DNA. TRBV21-1 is designated a pseudogene. The CDR3 extends over 16 amino acids. CDR3 DNA: TGTGCCAGCATAGCCCTAGTGGCGAGTATTGCCGGGGAGCTGTTTTTT. Translating it yields CASIALVASIAGELFF.

J is TRBJ1-5 and V is TRBV5-1; no definite D call. V was clipped by 0 bases and J by 3 bases, with 4 bases between them. This CDR3 has 13 residues. The germline gives CDR1 SGHRS, CDR2 YFSETQ. The CDR3 nucleotides are TGCGCCAGCAGCTTGGGTCTCAATCAGCCCCAGCATTTT. Protein sequence: CASSLGLNQPQHF.

The chain joins TRBV6-5 to TRBJ2-5; weak D call: TRBD1 (5 bases). V was pared by 6 bases and J by 5 bases, with 16 bases between. Germline CDR1 MNHEY, CDR2 SVGAGI. There are 14 residues in the CDR3. In nucleotides, the CDR3 is TGTGCCAGCAGCTCTCAGACAGCGTCTGAGACCCAGTACTTC. Protein product: CASSSQTASETQYF.